The clone carrying this T cell receptor beta chain was observed a few times. These data come from a study of neoadjuvant anti-PD-1 for oral cavity cancer. Study details: Patients without progression got a fourth dose around day 43.

The CDR3 spans 17 residues. Trimming removed 0 bases from V and 5 bases from J; junction bases left unmatched: 13. Germline V gene lookup returns CDR1 SGHRS and CDR2 YFSETQ. This sample's time point: after neoadjuvant nivolumab, at surgical resection. These oral cavity squamous cell carcinomas were HPV-negative and locally advanced. The table came from immunoSEQ multiplex PCR; TCRdb's copy has only in-frame clones and leaves some out. The sample lists almost 8,500 clones; less than 75% were seen once. Material: PBMCs, obtained after nivolumab (anti-PD-1) treatment. The sequence derives from a person between 40 and 79 years old with oral cavity squamous cell carcinoma. The V gene is TRBV5-1, the J gene TRBJ1-2, with 7 bases matching TRBD1. The CDR3 DNA reads TGCGCCAGCAGCTTGGGCGGGTTGAGGGGGCGATCATATGGCTACACCTTC. This translates into CASSLGGLRGRSYGYTF.